This is a list of T cell receptor beta chains from one sample in a study of blood T cell repertoires in COVID-19. Generated by immunoSEQ multiplex PCR, the TCRdb table keeps only in-frame clones and is missing some. The table includes 190,000 or so clones, roughly nine tenths detected once. The sample comprised peripheral blood. These receptor sequences come from a man in his forties or fifties with acute or convalescent COVID-19. Both conserved end residues are part of each CDR3. The D gene is left open where the match is weak. Size tells how often a clone was seen (once, few, many) or the class of an expanded clone, and some rows leave it out.

V gene,clone size,D gene,J gene,CDR3 DNA,CDR3 protein
TRBV30,NA,TRBD1,TRBJ2-5,TGTGCCTGGCGCCTTACAGGGGGTCCGGGGACCCAGTACTTC,CAWRLTGGPGTQYF
TRBV6-1,NA,NA,TRBJ2-1,TGTGCCAGCAGTGACAGGACAGCCAGCTCCTACAATGAGCAGTTCTTC,CASSDRTASSYNEQFF
TRBV5-1,NA,TRBD2,TRBJ2-2,TGCGCCAGCAGTGGGCTAGCGGATAACACCGGGGAGCTGTTTTTT,CASSGLADNTGELFF
TRBV6-5,NA,NA,TRBJ2-1,TGTGCCAGCAGTTACTCGAGGGGGGGCCAGCCTAATGAGCAGTTCTTC,CASSYSRGGQPNEQFF
TRBV18,NA,NA,TRBJ2-1,TGTGCCAGCTCACCACTACGGCCTTTTGGGAGCTCCTACAATGAGCAGTTCTTC,CASSPLRPFGSSYNEQFF
TRBV3-1/TRBV3-2,once,NA,TRBJ2-1,TGTGCCAGCAGCCTAAAGACGAACAGGGTTGTGGGCAATGAGCAGTTCTTC,CASSLKTNRVVGNEQFF
TRBV4-3,NA,NA,TRBJ2-1,TGCGCCAGCAGCCAGGGGGCGGGTAATGAGCAGTTCTTC,CASSQGAGNEQFF
TRBV5-4,once,NA,TRBJ1-2,TGTGCCAGCAGCTTGGATGGCAGGGCTACCAGGGGCTACACCTTC,CASSLDGRATRGYTF
TRBV5-8,NA,TRBD1,TRBJ2-5,TGTGCCAGCAGCCCGGACAGGGGGCGTGGGGAGACCCAGTACTTC,CASSPDRGRGETQYF
TRBV10-3,NA,TRBD1,TRBJ2-3,TGTGCCATCAGTCCTGACAGGGGAGATACGCAGTATTTT,CAISPDRGDTQYF
TRBV5-5,NA,NA,TRBJ1-5,TGTGCCAGCAGCTTGGGGGGGGGTGGTCAGCCCCAGCATTTT,CASSLGGGGQPQHF
TRBV18,few,TRBD1,TRBJ1-4,TGTGCCAGCTCACCATCGGGGACAGGGATCGAAAAACTGTTTTTT,CASSPSGTGIEKLFF
TRBV14,NA,NA,TRBJ1-2,TGTGCCAGCAGCCTTCGGACGGGGTCAGGAGGCTACACCTTC,CASSLRTGSGGYTF
TRBV6-2/TRBV6-3,NA,NA,TRBJ1-6,TGTGCCAGCAGTTTCGTTTGGGGGCTGGGTTCACCCCTCCACTTT,CASSFVWGLGSPLHF